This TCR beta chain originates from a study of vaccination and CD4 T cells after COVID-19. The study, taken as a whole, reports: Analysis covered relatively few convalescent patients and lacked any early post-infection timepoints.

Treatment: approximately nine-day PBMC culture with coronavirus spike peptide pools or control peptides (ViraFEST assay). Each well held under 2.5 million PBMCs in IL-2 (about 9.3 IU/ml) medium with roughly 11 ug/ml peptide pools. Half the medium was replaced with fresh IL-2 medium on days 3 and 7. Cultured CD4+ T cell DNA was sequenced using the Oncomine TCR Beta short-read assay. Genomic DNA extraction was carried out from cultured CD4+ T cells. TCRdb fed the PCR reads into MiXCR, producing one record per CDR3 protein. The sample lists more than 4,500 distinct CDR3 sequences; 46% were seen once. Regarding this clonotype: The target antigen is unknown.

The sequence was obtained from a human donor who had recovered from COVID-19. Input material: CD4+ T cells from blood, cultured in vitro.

For the CDR3, the DNA is TGCGCCAGCAGCCTAGGGACAACAGATTCACCCCTCCACTTT. Protein sequence: CASSLGTTDSPLHF. This chain connects TRBV4-1 to TRBJ1-6; D perhaps matches TRBD1 (6 bases). Germline CDR1 and CDR2: MGHRA and YSYEKL. CDR3 size: 14 residues. V was pared by 4 bases and J by 8 bases, with 12 bases between.